The subject of this entry is one T cell receptor beta chain. This clonotype was counted only a few times. The antigen this receptor binds is unknown. Within one base of it there is no much larger clone, and no base qualities were kept. This sample was taken from a study of early T cells in non-severe SARS-CoV-2 infection (dated by TCRdb to the early 2020s). Study-wide context: Bulk RNA from unsorted whole blood was used for TCR sequencing, so alpha and beta chains could not be paired. Overall study outcomes, separate from this receptor: VDJdb matching was skewed toward anti-spike CD8 responses and likely underestimated virus-specific expansions by missing private and CD4 specificities.

This was a case-control study nested in a cohort of healthcare workers in London, UK, who had nasopharyngeal swab PCR tests and blood samples taken every week. Healthcare workers were recruited between 23 and 31 March 2020, during the week of the UK lockdown, and were followed weekly for up to about 15 weeks. Receptor amplification or capture employed 5' RACE. TCRdb shows the sequencer as NextSeq 500. Unique molecular identifiers were attached to individual cDNA molecules in the TCR library protocol so that sequencing error and PCR bias could be corrected. Sequencing covered both TCR alpha and beta chains, and within each sample the abundances of alpha and beta sequences were tightly co-correlated. The original methods were these. Decombinator V4 was used to annotate the V gene, J gene and CDR3 of the TCR sequences. TCRs were defined as expanded if a significant change between any two time points was detected under a Poisson model with p below 0.0001. Abundances of TCRs were expressed as counts per million after normalisation to the total number of TCRs sequenced in each sample. TRAV1-2 paired with TRAJ12, TRAJ20 or TRAJ33 defined MAIT TCRs, while TRAV10 paired with TRAJ18 defined iNKT TCRs. VDJdb, accessed on 1 November 2021, was searched for TCRs annotated for CMV, EBV and SARS-CoV-2, and TCRs annotated for more than one antigen were excluded. Starting from the raw public reads, TCRdb applied fastp trimming at Q25, assembled clones with MiXCR and retained in-frame beta chains. Identical CDR3 proteins give one entry, which carries the most common genes and DNA. The authors' filters were not applied to this entry. The sample table lists 50,000 to 65,000 distinct CDR3 sequences, roughly 10% of them with a count of one. The ten largest clones capture under 3% of the sample.

CDR1 and CDR2 are drawn from the germline V gene: SGHAT, FQNNGV. The V and J ends are trimmed by 3 bases and 4 bases, leaving 8 bases between them. The CDR3 contains 13 residues, cysteine and phenylalanine counted. CDR3 DNA is the only sequence kept; it has 39 bases, read in frame from the first base. The TCR comes from an adult who was a healthcare worker with PCR-confirmed SARS-CoV-2 infection or an uninfected control (not recorded which). Recombination linked TRBV11-2 to TRBJ2-3; the D gene cannot be resolved reliably. The sample consisted of whole blood, taken at baseline. The nucleotides are TGTGCCAGCAGCTTCGGAACCGCAGATACGCAGTATTTT. Its coded protein is CASSFGTADTQYF.